The next 5 T cell receptor beta chains were all read from a single sample in a study of shared clonotypes between healthy human individuals. Profiling relied on immunoSEQ multiplex PCR, and the TCRdb table lists in-frame clones only, not all of them. The top ten clones hold roughly 0.13% of a sample with some 2,100,000 clones, almost 96% of them seen once. What was sequenced was naive CD4+ T cells sorted from blood. Described subset: CD45RA+ positively selected. The receptors come from a man between 18 and 29 years old in good health.

The CDR3 region has the DNA TGCGCCAGCAGCTTAAATTCGGGGAGTGGGGCCGGGGAGCTGTTTTTT. Protein: CASSLNSGSGAGELFF. The rearrangement uses TRBV5-1 and TRBJ2-2; D is possibly TRBD2 (5 bases). The CDR3 has 16 residues. Germline V gene lookup returns CDR1 SGHRS and CDR2 YFSETQ. The V end lost 2 bases, the J end lost 6 bases, and 17 bases lay between the germline ends.

This chain links TRBV6-6 with TRBJ1-5; D not certain. Germline V gene sequence: CDR1 MNHNY, CDR2 SVGAGI (reference sequence). With 6 bases removed from V and 0 bases from J, the gap between germline ends came to 9 bases. The CDR3 covers 14 residues. The CDR3 DNA sequence: TGTGCCAGCAGATCGGGAAATAGCAATCAGCCCCAGCATTTT. Translating gives CASRSGNSNQPQHF.

In nucleotides, the CDR3 is TGTGCCAGCAGCTTAGCCCAGGGGGCGGTCGCTGAAGCTTTCTTT. Translating gives CASSLAQGAVAEAFF. The V call is TRBV7-9, the J call TRBJ1-1, with 8 bases that match TRBD1. J was trimmed by 6 bases and V by 0 bases; bases with no gene match: 6. The CDR3 is 15 residues long. CDR1 and CDR2 from the germline V gene are SEHNR and FQNEAQ (reference sequence).

There are a few counts of this clone. CDR3 nucleotide sequence: TGTGCCAGCGGGTCTGATCCCGCGAACACCGGGGAGCTGTTTTTT. Protein sequence: CASGSDPANTGELFF. The chain carries TRBV9 and TRBJ2-2; D is uncertain. The CDR3 totals 15 residues. The V end was cut by 7 bases, the J end by 0 bases, with 13 bases between. The germline V gene encodes CDR1 SGDLS and CDR2 YYNGEE.

The rearrangement links TRBV28 to TRBJ1-2, with D perhaps TRBD1 (5 bases). Trimming took 2 bases from V and 8 from J, leaving 18 bases between them. Germline CDR1 MDHEN, CDR2 SYDVKM. CDR3 size: 15 residues. The CDR3 DNA reads TGTGCCAGCAGTTTAAAGCGGGGGAGGGTTAGCGGCTACACCTTC. It translates to CASSLKRGRVSGYTF.